Only a few counts were recorded for the clone carrying this TCR beta chain. These data belong to a study of blood T cells in healthy people across ages. Trimming pared 5 bases from V and 2 bases from J, leaving 13 bases between. The CDR3 is 14 amino acids. Then a second PCR, running about 6 to 11 cycles, was carried out with a sample-barcoded 5' primer and a J-beta primer mix. TCRdb recomputed calls from the 5' RACE reads with MiXCR, one row per CDR3 protein. The sample has fewer than 700,000 distinct CDR3 sequences; around 48% are singletons. The TCR sequence derives from a man older than 75 in good health. Sequenced input: blood. The chain is built from TRBV12-3 or TRBV12-4 and TRBJ2-7; D might be TRBD2 (5 bases). The CDR3 DNA reads as TGTGCCAGCAGTACCGGGGTTGGGACCTACGAGCAGTACTTC. It encodes CASSTGVGTYEQYF.